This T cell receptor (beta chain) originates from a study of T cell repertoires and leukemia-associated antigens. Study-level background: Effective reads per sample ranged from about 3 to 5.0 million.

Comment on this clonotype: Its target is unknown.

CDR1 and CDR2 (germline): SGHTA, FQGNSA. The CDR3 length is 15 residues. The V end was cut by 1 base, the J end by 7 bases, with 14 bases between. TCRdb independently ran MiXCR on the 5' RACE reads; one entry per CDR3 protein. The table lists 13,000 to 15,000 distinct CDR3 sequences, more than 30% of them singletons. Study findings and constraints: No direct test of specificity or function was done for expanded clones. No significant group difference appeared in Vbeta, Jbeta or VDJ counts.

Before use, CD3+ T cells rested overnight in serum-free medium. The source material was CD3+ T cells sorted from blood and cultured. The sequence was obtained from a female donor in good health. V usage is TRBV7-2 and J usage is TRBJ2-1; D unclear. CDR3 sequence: CASSLESGRWNEQFF. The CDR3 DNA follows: TGTGCCAGCAGCTTAGAGTCAGGACGGTGGAATGAGCAGTTCTTC.